Detailed here is one T cell receptor (beta chain). This sample was included in a study of blood T cell repertoires in COVID-19. On the study more broadly: Sample material is recorded as cDNA or gDNA derived from T cells, B-cell-depleted T cells, or PBMCs.

The protocol was immunoSEQ multiplex PCR, while the TCRdb copy is restricted to in-frame clones and leaves out a portion. Here the sample spans some 220,000 clones, around 80% being singletons. The CDR3 is 15 amino acids. V lost 0 bases and J lost 2, with 10 bases in between. The germline gives CDR1 LNHNV, CDR2 YYDKDF (reference sequence). The source material was peripheral blood. This TCR was recovered from a human donor in a cohort sampled during active COVID-19. V and J are TRBV15 and TRBJ2-5; D is perhaps TRBD2 (6 bases). Here the CDR3 reads CATSRDRGWQETQYF. Here the CDR3 DNA reads TGTGCCACCAGCAGAGACCGGGGGTGGCAAGAGACCCAGTACTTC.